A single TCR beta chain is shown here with its context. What it binds is not known. This entry is derived from a study of shared clonotypes between healthy human individuals. Study outcomes and limitations: It was expected that sequencing depth would affect clonotype sharing among donors.

Only in-frame clones appear in the TCRdb table, and some are missing; sequencing was by immunoSEQ multiplex PCR. The table records some 500,000 clones, roughly three quarters of them present only once. Donors comprised healthy HIV-negative adults lacking recent acute infections or vaccinations. About 100 million PBMCs were counted before genomic DNA extraction. The CDR3 contains 14 residues. The germline gives CDR1 MGHDK, CDR2 SYGVNS. The V segment lost 6 bases and the J segment 6 bases; nucleotides outside the gene matches: 8. V and J are TRBV25-1 and TRBJ2-3, with 8 bases lining up with TRBD2. This receptor was taken from a middle-aged woman in good health. Some clones in this sample may be carry-over from other donors' samples. The sample comprised PBMCs. The CDR3 protein is CASRELGGGDTQYF. DNA for the CDR3: TGTGCCAGCAGGGAGTTAGGCGGGGGGGATACGCAGTATTTT.